Reported below is one TCR beta chain. The CDR3 sequence is 16 residues long. Trimming removed 0 bases from V and 1 base from J; junction bases left unmatched: 4. From germline, CDR1 is LNHNV and CDR2 YYDKDF (reference sequence). The source of the sample is a study of shared clonotypes between healthy human individuals. Each sample came from a Caucasian adult donor living in Nashville, Tennessee. Splitting of each subset's genomic DNA was done evenly across several immunoSEQ plates. Ten immunoSEQ deep assay plates were used by the authors to sequence unsorted PBMC DNA. Profiled with immunoSEQ multiplex PCR; TCRdb holds only in-frame clones, not every one. The data contain fewer than 500,000 clones, about three quarters of them singletons.

The V gene is TRBV15, the J gene TRBJ1-2, with 8 bases fitting TRBD1. The sequenced material came from PBMCs. This clonotype originated in a woman aged 40 to 50 in good health. Some clones in this sample may be carry-over from other donors' samples. CDR3: CATSRDATGVNYGYTF. The CDR3 coding sequence is TGTGCCACCAGCAGAGATGCGACAGGGGTTAACTATGGCTACACCTTC.